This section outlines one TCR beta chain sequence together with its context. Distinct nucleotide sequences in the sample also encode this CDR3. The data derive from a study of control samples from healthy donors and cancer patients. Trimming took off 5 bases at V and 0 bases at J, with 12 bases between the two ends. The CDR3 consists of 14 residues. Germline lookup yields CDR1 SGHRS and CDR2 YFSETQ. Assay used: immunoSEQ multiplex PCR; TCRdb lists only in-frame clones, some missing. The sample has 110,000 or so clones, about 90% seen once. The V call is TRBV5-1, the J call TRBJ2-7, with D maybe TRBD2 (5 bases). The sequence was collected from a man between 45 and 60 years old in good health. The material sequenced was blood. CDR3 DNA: TGCGCCAGCAGTCGAGACACTAGCTCCTACGAGCAGTACTTC. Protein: CASSRDTSSYEQYF.